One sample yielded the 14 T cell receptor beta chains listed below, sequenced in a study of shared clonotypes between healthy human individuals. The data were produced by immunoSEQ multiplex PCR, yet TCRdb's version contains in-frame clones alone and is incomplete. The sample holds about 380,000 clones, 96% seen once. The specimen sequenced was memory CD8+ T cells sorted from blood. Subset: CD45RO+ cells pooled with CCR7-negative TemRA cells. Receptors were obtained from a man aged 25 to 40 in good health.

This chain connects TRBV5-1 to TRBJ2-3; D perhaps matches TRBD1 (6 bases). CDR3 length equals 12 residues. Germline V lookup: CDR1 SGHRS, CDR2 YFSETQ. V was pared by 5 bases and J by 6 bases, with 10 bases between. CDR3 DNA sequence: TGCGCCAGCAGTCAAGACAGGGATACGCAGTATTTT. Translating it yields CASSQDRDTQYF.

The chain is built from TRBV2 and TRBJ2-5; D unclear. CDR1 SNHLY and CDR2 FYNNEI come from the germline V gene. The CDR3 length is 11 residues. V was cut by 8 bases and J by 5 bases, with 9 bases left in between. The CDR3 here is CASRKWETQYF. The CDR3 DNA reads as TGTGCCAGCCGTAAGTGGGAGACCCAGTACTTC.

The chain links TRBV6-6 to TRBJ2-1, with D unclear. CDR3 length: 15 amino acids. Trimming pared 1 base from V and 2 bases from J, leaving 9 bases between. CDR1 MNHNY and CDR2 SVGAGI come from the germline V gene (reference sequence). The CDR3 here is CASSYWLGAYNEQFF. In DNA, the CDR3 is TGTGCCAGCAGTTACTGGCTTGGGGCCTACAATGAGCAGTTCTTC.

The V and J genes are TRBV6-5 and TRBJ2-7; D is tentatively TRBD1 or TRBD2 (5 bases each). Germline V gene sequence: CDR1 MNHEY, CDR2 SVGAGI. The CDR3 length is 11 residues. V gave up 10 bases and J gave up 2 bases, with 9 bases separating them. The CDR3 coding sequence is TGTGCCACCAGAGGGGCCTACGAGCAGTACTTC. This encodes CATRGAYEQYF.

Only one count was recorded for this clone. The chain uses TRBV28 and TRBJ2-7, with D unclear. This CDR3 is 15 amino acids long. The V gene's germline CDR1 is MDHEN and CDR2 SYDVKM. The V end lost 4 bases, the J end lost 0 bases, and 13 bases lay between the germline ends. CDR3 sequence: CASSSAVRSSYEQYF. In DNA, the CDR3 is TGTGCCAGCAGTTCGGCGGTGAGGAGCTCCTACGAGCAGTACTTC.

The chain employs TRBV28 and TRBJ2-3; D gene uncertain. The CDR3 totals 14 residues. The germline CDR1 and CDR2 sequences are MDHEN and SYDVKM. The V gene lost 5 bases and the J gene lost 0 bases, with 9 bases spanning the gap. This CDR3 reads CASSLPRSTDTQYF. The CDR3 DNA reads TGTGCCAGCAGTCTCCCCCGGAGCACAGATACGCAGTATTTT.

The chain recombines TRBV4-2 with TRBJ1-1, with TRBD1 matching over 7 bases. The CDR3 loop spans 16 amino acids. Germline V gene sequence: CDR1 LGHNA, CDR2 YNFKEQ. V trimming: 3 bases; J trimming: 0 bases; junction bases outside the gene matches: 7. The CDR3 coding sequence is TGTGCCAGCAGCCATGCAGACAGGGCTGTGAACACTGAAGCTTTCTTT. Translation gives CASSHADRAVNTEAFF.

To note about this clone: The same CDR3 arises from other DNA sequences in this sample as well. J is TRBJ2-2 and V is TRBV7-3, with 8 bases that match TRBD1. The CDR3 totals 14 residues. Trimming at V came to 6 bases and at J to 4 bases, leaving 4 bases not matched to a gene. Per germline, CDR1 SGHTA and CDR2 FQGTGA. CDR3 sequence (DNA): TGTGCCAGCAGTCCCGGGACAGGCACCGGGGAGCTGTTTTTT. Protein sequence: CASSPGTGTGELFF.

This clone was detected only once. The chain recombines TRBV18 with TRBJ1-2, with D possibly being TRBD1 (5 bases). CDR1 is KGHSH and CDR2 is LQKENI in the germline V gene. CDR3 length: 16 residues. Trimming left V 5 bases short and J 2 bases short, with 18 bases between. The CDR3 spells CASSDRISSGNYGYTF. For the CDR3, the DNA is TGTGCCAGCTCAGATAGAATTTCGTCAGGGAACTATGGCTACACCTTC. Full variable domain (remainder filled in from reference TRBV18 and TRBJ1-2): NAGVMQNPRHLVRRRGQEARLRCSPMKGHSHVYWYRQLPEEGLKFMVYLQKENIIDESGMPKERFSAEFPKEGPSILRIQQVVRGDSAAYFCASSDRISSGNYGYTFGSGTRLTVV.

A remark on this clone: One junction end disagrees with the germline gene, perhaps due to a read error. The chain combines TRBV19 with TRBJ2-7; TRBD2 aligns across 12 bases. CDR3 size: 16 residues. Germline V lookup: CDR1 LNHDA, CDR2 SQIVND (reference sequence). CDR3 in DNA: TGTGTCAGTAGTAAGCTAGCGGGAGGGTCTGGGTACGAGCAGTACTTC. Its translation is CVSSKLAGGSGYEQYF.

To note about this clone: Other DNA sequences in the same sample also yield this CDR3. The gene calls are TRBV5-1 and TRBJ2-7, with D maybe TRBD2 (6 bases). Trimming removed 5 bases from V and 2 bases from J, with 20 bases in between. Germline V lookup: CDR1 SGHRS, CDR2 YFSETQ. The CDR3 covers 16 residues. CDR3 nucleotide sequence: TGCGCCAGCAGTCCAAATAGCGGCGAACCCACCTACGAGCAGTACTTC. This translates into CASSPNSGEPTYEQYF.

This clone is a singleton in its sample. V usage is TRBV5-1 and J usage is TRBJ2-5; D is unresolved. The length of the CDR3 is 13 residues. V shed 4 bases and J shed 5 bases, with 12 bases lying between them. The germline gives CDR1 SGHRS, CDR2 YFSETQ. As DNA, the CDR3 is TGCGCCAGCAGCCAGACTGTGGGGGAGACCCAGTACTTC. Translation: CASSQTVGETQYF.

Here the CDR3 reads CAWSVGRRKYEQYF. The CDR3 coding sequence is TGTGCCTGGAGTGTCGGCCGCCGCAAATACGAGCAGTACTTC. The rearrangement uses TRBV30 and TRBJ2-7; no clear D gene. CDR1 and CDR2 from the germline V gene are GTSNPN and SVGIG (reference sequence). The CDR3 has 14 residues. V lost 0 bases, J lost 4 bases, and 13 bases lay in between.

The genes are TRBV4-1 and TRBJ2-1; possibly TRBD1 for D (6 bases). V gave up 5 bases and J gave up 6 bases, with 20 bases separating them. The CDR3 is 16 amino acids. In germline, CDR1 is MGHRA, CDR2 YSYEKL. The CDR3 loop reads CASSSQLGLGGNEQFF. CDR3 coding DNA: TGCGCCAGCAGCTCCCAATTAGGGCTAGGGGGCAATGAGCAGTTCTTC.